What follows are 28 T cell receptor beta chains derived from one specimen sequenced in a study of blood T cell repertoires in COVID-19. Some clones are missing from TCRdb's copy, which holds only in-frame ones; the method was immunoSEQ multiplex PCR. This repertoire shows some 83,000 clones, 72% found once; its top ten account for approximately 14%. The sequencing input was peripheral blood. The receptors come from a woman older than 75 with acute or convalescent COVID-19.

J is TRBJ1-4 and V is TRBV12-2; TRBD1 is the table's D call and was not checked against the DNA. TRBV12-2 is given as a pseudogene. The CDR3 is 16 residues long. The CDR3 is CASRFPGQGGGEKLFF. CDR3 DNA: TGTGCAAGTCGCTTCCCCGGACAGGGGGGGGGTGAAAAACTGTTTTTT.

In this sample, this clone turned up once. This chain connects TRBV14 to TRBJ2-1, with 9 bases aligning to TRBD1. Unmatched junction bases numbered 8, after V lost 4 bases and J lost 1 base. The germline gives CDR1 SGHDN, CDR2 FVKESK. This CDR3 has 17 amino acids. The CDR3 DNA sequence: TGTGCCAGCAGCCCTAGGACGGGGACAGGGTCCTACAATGAGCAGTTCTTC. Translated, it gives CASSPRTGTGSYNEQFF.

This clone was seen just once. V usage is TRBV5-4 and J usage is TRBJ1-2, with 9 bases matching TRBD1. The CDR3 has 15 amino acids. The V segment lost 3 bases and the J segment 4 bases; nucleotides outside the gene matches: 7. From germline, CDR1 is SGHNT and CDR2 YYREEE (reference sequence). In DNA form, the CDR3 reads TGTGCCAGCAGCTCTCCACAGGGGGCCGGCTATGGCTACACCTTC. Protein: CASSSPQGAGYGYTF.

CDR3 loop: CASGPRGQETQYF. In nucleotides, the CDR3 is TGTGCCAGCGGCCCCCGGGGCCAAGAGACCCAGTACTTC. J is TRBJ2-5 and V is TRBV6-5; perhaps TRBD2 as D (5 bases). Looked up from germline, CDR1 is MNHEY and CDR2 is SVGAGI. Trimming left V 8 bases short and J 1 base short, with 11 bases between. This CDR3 contains 13 residues.

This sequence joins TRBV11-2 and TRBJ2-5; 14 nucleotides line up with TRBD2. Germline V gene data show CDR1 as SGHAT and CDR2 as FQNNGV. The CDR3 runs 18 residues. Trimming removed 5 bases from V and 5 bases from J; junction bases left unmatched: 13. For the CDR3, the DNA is TGTGCCAGCAGCAGAACGGGACTAGCGGGGGTAGCCGCCGAGACCCAGTACTTC. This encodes CASSRTGLAGVAAETQYF.

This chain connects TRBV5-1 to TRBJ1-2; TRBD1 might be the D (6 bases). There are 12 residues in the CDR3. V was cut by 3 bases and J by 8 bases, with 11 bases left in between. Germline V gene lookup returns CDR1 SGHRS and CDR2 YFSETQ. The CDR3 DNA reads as TGCGCCAGCAGCTCCATGCAGGGGGGCTACACCTTC. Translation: CASSSMQGGYTF.

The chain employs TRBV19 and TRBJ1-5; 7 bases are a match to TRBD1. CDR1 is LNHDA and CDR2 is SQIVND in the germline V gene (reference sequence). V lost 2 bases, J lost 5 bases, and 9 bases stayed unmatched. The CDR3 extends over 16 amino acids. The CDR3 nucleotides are TGTGCCAGTAGTATAATACGACAGGGAGGCGATCAGCCCCAGCATTTT. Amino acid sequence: CASSIIRQGGDQPQHF.

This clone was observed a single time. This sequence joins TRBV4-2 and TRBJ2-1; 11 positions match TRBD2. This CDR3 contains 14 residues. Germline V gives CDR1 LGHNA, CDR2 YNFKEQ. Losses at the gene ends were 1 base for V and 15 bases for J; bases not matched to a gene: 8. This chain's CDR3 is CASSQGVAGGFPFF. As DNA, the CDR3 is TGTGCCAGCAGCCAAGGGGTAGCGGGGGGGTTTCCGTTCTTC.

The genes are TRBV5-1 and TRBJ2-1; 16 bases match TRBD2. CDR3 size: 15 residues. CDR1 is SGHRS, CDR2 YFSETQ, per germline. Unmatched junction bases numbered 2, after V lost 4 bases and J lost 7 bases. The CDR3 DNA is TGCGCCAGCAGCATGGGACTAGCGGGGGGGAATGAGCAGTTCTTC. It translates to CASSMGLAGGNEQFF.

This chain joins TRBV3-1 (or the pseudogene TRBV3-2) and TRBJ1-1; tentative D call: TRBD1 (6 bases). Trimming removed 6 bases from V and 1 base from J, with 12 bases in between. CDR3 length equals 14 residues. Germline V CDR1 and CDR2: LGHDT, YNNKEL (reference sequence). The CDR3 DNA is TGTGCCAGCAGTCCACGGACAGCGAACACTGAAGCTTTCTTT. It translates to CASSPRTANTEAFF.

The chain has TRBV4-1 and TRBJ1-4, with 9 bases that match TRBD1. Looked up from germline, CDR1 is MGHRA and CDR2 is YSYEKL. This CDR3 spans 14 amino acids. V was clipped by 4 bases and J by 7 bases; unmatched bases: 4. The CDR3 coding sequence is TGCGCCAGCAGCCTCGGACAGGGGAGTGAAAAACTGTTTTTT. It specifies CASSLGQGSEKLFF.

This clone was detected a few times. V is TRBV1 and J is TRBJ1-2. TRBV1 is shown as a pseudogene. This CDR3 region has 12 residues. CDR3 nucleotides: TGCACCAGCCTTCGGAGGGTCTATGGCTACACCTTC. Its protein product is CTSLRRVYGYTF.

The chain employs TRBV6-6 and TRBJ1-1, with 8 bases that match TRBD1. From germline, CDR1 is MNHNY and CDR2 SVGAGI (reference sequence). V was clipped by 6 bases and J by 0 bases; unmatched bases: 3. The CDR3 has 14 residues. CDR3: CASSGQGLNTEAFF. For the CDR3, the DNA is TGTGCCAGCAGCGGACAGGGACTGAACACTGAAGCTTTCTTT.

The CDR3 loop is CASSQGGVSYGYTF. The CDR3 DNA sequence: TGTGCCAGCAGCCAAGGGGGAGTTTCCTATGGCTACACCTTC. The V and J genes are TRBV3-1 (or the pseudogene TRBV3-2) and TRBJ1-2; no definite D call. V lost 1 base and J lost 4, with 10 bases in between. Germline CDR1 LGHDT, CDR2 YNNKEL (reference sequence). The length of the CDR3 is 14 residues.

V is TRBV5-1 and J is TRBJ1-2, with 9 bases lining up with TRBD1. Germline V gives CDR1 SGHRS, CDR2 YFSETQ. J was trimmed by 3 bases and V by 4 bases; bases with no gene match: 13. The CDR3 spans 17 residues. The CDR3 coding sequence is TGCGCCAGCAGCCAACGGACAGGGGCCGGCCAGGACTATGGCTACACCTTC. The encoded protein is CASSQRTGAGQDYGYTF.

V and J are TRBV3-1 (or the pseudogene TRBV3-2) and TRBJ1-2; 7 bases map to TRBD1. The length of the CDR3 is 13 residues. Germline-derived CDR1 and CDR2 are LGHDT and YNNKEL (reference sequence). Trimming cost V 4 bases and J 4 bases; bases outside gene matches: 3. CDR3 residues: CASSRQGRYGYTF. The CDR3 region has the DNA TGTGCCAGCAGCCGACAGGGCCGCTATGGCTACACCTTC.

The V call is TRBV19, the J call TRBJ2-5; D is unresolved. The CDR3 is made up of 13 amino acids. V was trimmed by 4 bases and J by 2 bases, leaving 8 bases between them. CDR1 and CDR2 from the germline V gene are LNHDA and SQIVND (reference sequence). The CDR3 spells CASSKTGQETQYF. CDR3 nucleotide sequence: TGTGCCAGTAGTAAAACGGGTCAAGAGACCCAGTACTTC. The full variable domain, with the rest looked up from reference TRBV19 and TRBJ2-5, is DGGITQSPKYLFRKEGQNVTLSCEQNLNHDAMYWYRQDPGQGLRLIYYSQIVNDFQKGDIAEGYSVSREKKESFPLTVTSAQKNPTAFYLCASSKTGQETQYFGPGTRLLVL.

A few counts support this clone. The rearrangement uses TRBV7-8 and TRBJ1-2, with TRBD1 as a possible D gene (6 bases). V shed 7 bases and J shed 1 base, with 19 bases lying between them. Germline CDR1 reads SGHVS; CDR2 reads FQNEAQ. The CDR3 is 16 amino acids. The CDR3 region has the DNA TGTGCCAGCACCCCTGGCAGGGGCCGCTTTAACTATGGCTACACCTTC. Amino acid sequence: CASTPGRGRFNYGYTF.

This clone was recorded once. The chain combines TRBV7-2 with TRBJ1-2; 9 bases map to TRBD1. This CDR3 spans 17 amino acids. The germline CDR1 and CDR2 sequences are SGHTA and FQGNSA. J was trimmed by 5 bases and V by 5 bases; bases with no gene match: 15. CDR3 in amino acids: CASSPQQGTGFIYGYTF. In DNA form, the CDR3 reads TGTGCCAGCAGCCCCCAACAGGGGACAGGGTTTATTTATGGCTACACCTTC.

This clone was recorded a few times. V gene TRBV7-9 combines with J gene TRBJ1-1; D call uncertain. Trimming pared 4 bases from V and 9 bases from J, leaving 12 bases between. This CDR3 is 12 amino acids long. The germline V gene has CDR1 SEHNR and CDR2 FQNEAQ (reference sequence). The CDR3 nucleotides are TGTGCCAGCAGCTCGCCACAGCAGAAAGCTTTCTTT. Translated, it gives CASSSPQQKAFF.

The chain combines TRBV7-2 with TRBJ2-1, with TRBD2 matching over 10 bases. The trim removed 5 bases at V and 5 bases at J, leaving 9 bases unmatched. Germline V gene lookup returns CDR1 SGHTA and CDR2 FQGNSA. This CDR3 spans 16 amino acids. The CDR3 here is CASSEQRGGLDNEQFF. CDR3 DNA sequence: TGTGCCAGCAGCGAGCAGCGGGGGGGCCTAGACAATGAGCAGTTCTTC.

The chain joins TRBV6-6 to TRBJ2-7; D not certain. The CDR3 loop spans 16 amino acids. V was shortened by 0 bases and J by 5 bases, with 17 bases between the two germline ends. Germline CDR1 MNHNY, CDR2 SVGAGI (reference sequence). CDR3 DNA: TGTGCCAGCAGTTACTCGACCGGGTCCCACGAGAACGAGCAGTACTTC. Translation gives CASSYSTGSHENEQYF.

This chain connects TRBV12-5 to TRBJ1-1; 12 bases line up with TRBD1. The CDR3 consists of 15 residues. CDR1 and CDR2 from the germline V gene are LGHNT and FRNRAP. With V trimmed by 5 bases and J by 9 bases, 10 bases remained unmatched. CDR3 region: CASGLSTGQGAQAFF. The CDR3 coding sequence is TGTGCTAGTGGTCTATCTACGGGACAGGGGGCGCAAGCTTTCTTT.

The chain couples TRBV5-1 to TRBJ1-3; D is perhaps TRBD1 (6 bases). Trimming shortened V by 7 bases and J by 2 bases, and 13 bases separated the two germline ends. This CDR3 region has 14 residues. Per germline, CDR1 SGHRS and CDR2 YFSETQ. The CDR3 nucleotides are TGCGCCAGCGCCTACGAGGGGGCTGGAAACACCATATATTTT. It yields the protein CASAYEGAGNTIYF. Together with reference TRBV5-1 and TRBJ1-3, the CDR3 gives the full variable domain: KAGVTQTPRYLIKTRGQQVTLSCSPISGHRSVSWYQQTPGQGLQFLFEYFSETQRNKGNFPGRFSGRQFSNSRSEMNVSTLELGDSALYLCASAYEGAGNTIYFGEGSWLTVV.

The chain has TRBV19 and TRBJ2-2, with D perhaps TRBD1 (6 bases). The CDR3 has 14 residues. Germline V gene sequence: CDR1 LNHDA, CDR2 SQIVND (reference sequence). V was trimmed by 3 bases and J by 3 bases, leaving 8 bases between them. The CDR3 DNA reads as TGTGCCAGTAGTATGGGGGCGGACACCGGGGAGCTGTTTTTT. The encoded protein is CASSMGADTGELFF.

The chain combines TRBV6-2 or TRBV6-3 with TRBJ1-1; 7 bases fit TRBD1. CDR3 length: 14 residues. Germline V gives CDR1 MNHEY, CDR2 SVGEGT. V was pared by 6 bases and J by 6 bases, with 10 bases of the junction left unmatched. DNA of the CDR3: TGTGCCAGCAGCAGAAACCTCGACAGGGCTGAAGCTTTCTTT. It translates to CASSRNLDRAEAFF.

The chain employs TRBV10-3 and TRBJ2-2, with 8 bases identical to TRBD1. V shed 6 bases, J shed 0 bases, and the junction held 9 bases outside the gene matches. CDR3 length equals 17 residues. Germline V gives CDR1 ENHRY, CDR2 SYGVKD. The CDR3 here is CAISPGQAPSNTGELFF. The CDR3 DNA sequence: TGTGCCATCAGCCCGGGACAGGCCCCTTCGAACACCGGGGAGCTGTTTTTT.

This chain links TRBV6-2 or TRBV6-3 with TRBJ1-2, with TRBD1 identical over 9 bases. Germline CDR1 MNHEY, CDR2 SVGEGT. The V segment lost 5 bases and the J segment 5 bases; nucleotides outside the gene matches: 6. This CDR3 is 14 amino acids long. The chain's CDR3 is CASSNRGPLYGYTF. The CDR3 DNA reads TGTGCCAGCAGTAACAGGGGGCCGCTTTATGGCTACACCTTC.